This TCR beta chain was documented in a study of blood T cells in healthy people across ages. Study results and caveats: Bulk PBMC profiling left naive and antigen-experienced comparisons inconclusive.

Note on this clonotype: No antigen is known for it.

V lost 7 bases, J lost 0 bases, and 9 bases stayed unmatched. The V gene's germline CDR1 is MNHEY and CDR2 SVGAGI. The length of the CDR3 is 15 residues. The second PCR ran 7 to 11 cycles with a sample-barcoded 5' primer and J-beta primers. TCRdb called the 5' RACE reads again in MiXCR, with one record for every CDR3 protein. The table has about 690,000 distinct CDR3 sequences, 40% to 45% seen once. This chain links TRBV6-5 with TRBJ2-7, with 7 positions matching TRBD1. The source of this sequence is a man older than 75 in good health. The sequenced sample consisted of blood. The CDR3 loop reads CASKKGTASSYEQYF. CDR3 DNA sequence: TGTGCCAGCAAAAAAGGGACAGCCAGCTCCTACGAGCAGTACTTC.